A single sample gave rise to the 17 T cell receptor beta chains below, sequenced in a study of T cell responses to AZD1222 COVID-19 vaccine. The repertoire was sequenced with immunoSEQ multiplex PCR; TCRdb's copy has only in-frame clones and lacks some. The sample shows roughly 80,000 clones, roughly 88% of them seen only once. Sequencing used peripheral blood, obtained on day 0 of MenACWY control vaccination. The receptor source for this set is an adult in good health.

This clone was picked up one time. For the CDR3, the DNA is TGTGCCAGCAACTTAGGAGGGAGCTCCACTGAAGCTTTCTTT. Translated, it gives CASNLGGSSTEAFF. The chain has TRBV28 and TRBJ1-1; D is uncertain. Per the germline V gene, CDR1 is MDHEN and CDR2 is SYDVKM. V dropped 7 bases and J dropped 4 bases, with 16 bases sitting between them. The CDR3 loop spans 14 amino acids.

V gene TRBV24-1 combines with J gene TRBJ2-5; D gene ambiguous. The germline CDR1 and CDR2 sequences are KGHDR and SFDVKD. This CDR3 has 13 amino acids. Trimming stripped 8 bases from V and 5 bases from J, with 14 bases between. The CDR3 here is CATNGGAWETQYF. The DNA of the CDR3 is TGTGCCACCAACGGCGGAGCGTGGGAGACCCAGTACTTC.

V gene TRBV13 combines with J gene TRBJ1-1; tentatively, D is TRBD1 (6 bases). Germline assignment: CDR1 PRHDT and CDR2 FYEKMQ (reference sequence). With 8 bases removed from V and 0 bases from J, the gap between germline ends came to 19 bases. This CDR3 is built from 16 residues. DNA for the CDR3: TGTGCCAGCGGGGGCGGGTTTAGGGCCATGAACACTGAAGCTTTCTTT. The encoded protein is CASGGGFRAMNTEAFF.

The rearrangement links TRBV6-1 to TRBJ2-7; D unclear. The CDR3 is 15 amino acids. Trimming shortened V by 2 bases and J by 0 bases, and 11 bases separated the two germline ends. Germline CDR1 is MNHNS and CDR2 is SASEGT. CDR3: CASSEIGTGSYEQYF. The CDR3 DNA reads TGTGCCAGCAGTGAAATAGGCACGGGCTCCTACGAGCAGTACTTC.

This clone was seen a few times. The rearrangement links TRBV28 to TRBJ2-7; TRBD2 aligns across 13 bases. The CDR3 extends over 15 amino acids. After removal of 6 bases from V and 1 base from J, the junction contained 3 bases not matched to a gene. The germline CDR1 and CDR2 sequences are MDHEN and SYDVKM. The DNA for the CDR3 is TGTGCCAGCAGCACGACTAGCGGGAGGTCCTACGAGCAGTACTTC. It translates to CASSTTSGRSYEQYF.

This clone was seen only once. The rearrangement links TRBV9 to TRBJ1-2, with 11 nucleotides matching TRBD1. With 4 bases clipped from V and 5 bases from J, the junction kept 4 bases outside the gene matches. CDR1 and CDR2 from the germline V gene are SGDLS and YYNGEE. This CDR3 region has 14 residues. CDR3 bases: TGTGCCAGCAGCACCGGGACAGGGGGTTATGGCTACACCTTC. It codes for CASSTGTGGYGYTF.

The chain links TRBV5-4 to TRBJ1-2; 7 positions match TRBD1. Per the germline V gene, CDR1 is SGHNT and CDR2 is YYREEE (reference sequence). The CDR3 runs 15 residues. Trimming removed 5 bases from V and 5 bases from J; junction bases left unmatched: 12. CDR3 nucleotides: TGTGCCAGCAGTACCGACAGGGCAGTTCTGTATGGCTACACCTTC. It encodes CASSTDRAVLYGYTF.

V is TRBV9 and J is TRBJ2-3; possibly TRBD1 for D (6 bases). Germline lookup yields CDR1 SGDLS and CDR2 YYNGEE. The V and J ends lost 4 bases and 0 bases respectively, with 18 bases between them. The CDR3 totals 17 residues. The CDR3 DNA is TGTGCCAGCAGCCCCAGGGGACGGAAGTCTAGCACAGATACGCAGTATTTT. Encoded protein: CASSPRGRKSSTDTQYF.

The V gene is TRBV5-4, the J gene TRBJ2-5; D possibly uses TRBD1 or TRBD2 (7 bases each). The CDR3 has 16 residues. Germline V gene data show CDR1 as SGHNT and CDR2 as YYREEE (reference sequence). Trimming took 3 bases from V and 0 from J, leaving 15 bases between them. CDR3 protein: CASSSFRGTNQETQYF. The CDR3 DNA is TGTGCCAGCAGCTCCTTCAGGGGGACTAACCAAGAGACCCAGTACTTC.

This chain's CDR3 is CASTPTSGSAGELFF. Written as DNA, the CDR3 is TGTGCCAGTACCCCGACTAGCGGGAGCGCCGGGGAGCTGTTTTTT. This sequence joins TRBV19 and TRBJ2-2; 12 bases are shared with TRBD2. Germline trimming cut 7 bases from V and 6 bases from J; bases unmatched to any gene: 6. CDR3 length: 15 residues. Looked up from germline, CDR1 is LNHDA and CDR2 is SQIVND (reference sequence). Full variable domain (rest looked up from reference TRBV19 and TRBJ2-2): DGGITQSPKYLFRKEGQNVTLSCEQNLNHDAMYWYRQDPGQGLRLIYYSQIVNDFQKGDIAEGYSVSREKKESFPLTVTSAQKNPTAFYLCASTPTSGSAGELFFGEGSRLTVL.

This rearrangement joins TRBV5-1 to TRBJ2-6; D gene uncertain. The CDR3 has 15 residues. The germline V gene encodes CDR1 SGHRS and CDR2 YFSETQ. Trimming took off 6 bases at V and 0 bases at J, with 10 bases between the two ends. This chain's CDR3 is CASTPPGSGANVLTF. The CDR3 DNA reads as TGCGCCAGCACTCCGCCGGGCTCTGGGGCCAACGTCCTGACTTTC.

In this sample, this clone turned up once. V is TRBV15 and J is TRBJ2-3, with D possibly being TRBD2 (5 bases). The V gene lost 1 base and the J gene lost 2 bases, with 10 bases spanning the gap. Germline lookup yields CDR1 LNHNV and CDR2 YYDKDF (reference sequence). The CDR3 is 15 residues long. As DNA, the CDR3 is TGTGCCACCAGCAGAGCCCGGGGAGTCACAGATACGCAGTATTTT. As protein: CATSRARGVTDTQYF.

J is TRBJ1-3 and V is TRBV6-5; 11 bases are shared with TRBD1. After removal of 8 bases from V and 4 bases from J, the junction contained 4 bases not matched to a gene. This CDR3 has 14 amino acids. The germline V gene has CDR1 MNHEY and CDR2 SVGAGI. DNA for the CDR3: TGTGCCAGCGGACAGGGGGCCCCCGGAAACACCATATATTTT. It translates to CASGQGAPGNTIYF.

The genes are TRBV18 and TRBJ1-1; D is ambiguous. The CDR3 sequence is 13 residues long. V shed 3 bases and J shed 1 base, with 6 bases lying between them. Germline V lookup: CDR1 KGHSH, CDR2 LQKENI. This CDR3 is CASSPRPNTEAFF. The CDR3 DNA is TGTGCCAGCTCACCGCGTCCGAACACTGAAGCTTTCTTT.

This clone was seen only once. At one boundary the junction diverges from the germline segment, which might be a read error. The rearrangement joins TRBV24-1 to TRBJ2-3; D perhaps matches TRBD2 (5 bases). This CDR3 contains 13 residues. CDR1 and CDR2 from the germline V gene are KGHDR and SFDVKD. CDR3 region: CATREGSLDTQYF. The DNA for the CDR3 is TGTGCCACCCGTGAAGGGAGTCTGGATACGCAGTATTTT.

The chain has TRBV7-9 and TRBJ2-7; a possible D gene is TRBD2 (6 bases). The germline V gene has CDR1 SEHNR and CDR2 FQNEAQ (reference sequence). The length of the CDR3 is 13 residues. The V and J ends lost 4 bases and 1 base respectively, with 8 bases between them. The CDR3, as DNA: TGTGCCAGCAGCTCGACTAGATCCTACGAGCAGTACTTC. Its protein product is CASSSTRSYEQYF.

The chain combines TRBV24-1 with TRBJ2-1, with a tentative D call TRBD1 (6 bases). CDR1 and CDR2 (germline): KGHDR, SFDVKD. This CDR3 spans 15 amino acids. The ends were cut back, 3 bases at V and 7 bases at J, with 15 bases in the middle. The CDR3 spells CATSDRIARGNEQFF. The CDR3 DNA follows: TGTGCCACCAGTGATCGCATAGCCAGGGGAAATGAGCAGTTCTTC.